The 9 T cell receptor beta chains reported below all come from one sample, sequenced in a study of T cells after yellow fever vaccination. TCRdb re-called the 5' RACE reads with MiXCR, one entry per CDR3 protein. Of over 130,000 distinct CDR3 sequences listed, 7% to 9% are singletons. The sequences come from CD4+ T cells sorted from PBMCs, collected 5 days after the yellow fever booster vaccination. The receptors were gathered from a man aged 25 to 40 who received the YFV17D yellow fever vaccine.

Points on this clonotype: This may come from a read error, since a much larger clone is one base off. V gene TRBV9 combines with J gene TRBJ2-4, with D possibly TRBD1 on 8 matching bases. The CDR3 sequence is 17 residues long. CDR1 and CDR2 from the germline V gene are SGDLS and YYNGEE. The CDR3 nucleotides read TGTGCCAGCAGCGAGCAGGGGGCCAGCGGGGCCAATAACATTCAGTACTTC. This gives the protein CASSEQGASGANNIQYF. Supplemented by reference TRBV9 and TRBJ2-4, the full variable domain reads DSGVTQTPKHLITATGQRVTLRCSPRSGDLSVYWYQQSLDQGLQFLIQYYNGEERAKGNILERFSAQQFPDLHSELNLSSLELGDSALYFCASSEQGASGANNIQYFGAGTRLSVL.

The sample holds many counts of this clonotype. This chain connects TRBV27 to TRBJ2-7; D is ambiguous. Germline CDR1 and CDR2: MNHEY and SMNVEV (reference sequence). Trimming took 6 bases from V and 0 from J, leaving 12 bases between them. CDR3 size: 14 residues. In DNA form, the CDR3 reads TGTGCCAGCAGCCAAATCCCTACCTCCTACGAGCAGTACTTC. Amino acid sequence: CASSQIPTSYEQYF.

The rearrangement joins TRBV5-1 to TRBJ2-7; 10 nucleotides agree with TRBD2. V dropped 4 bases and J dropped 5; count of bases not matched to a gene: 9. Germline lookup yields CDR1 SGHRS and CDR2 YFSETQ. This CDR3 has 15 amino acids. CDR3 coding DNA: TGCGCCAGCAGCCTTCCTAGCGGGAGATTCGACGAGCAGTACTTC. Residues: CASSLPSGRFDEQYF.

This clonotype was counted many times. The V call is TRBV19, the J call TRBJ2-4, with D perhaps matching TRBD2 (5 bases). V lost 6 bases and J 2 bases, leaving 14 bases between the germline ends. Germline CDR1 and CDR2: LNHDA and SQIVND (reference sequence). The CDR3 spans 15 residues. Here the CDR3 reads CASRIQYGTKNIQYF. The CDR3 DNA follows: TGTGCCAGTAGGATACAGTACGGGACCAAAAACATTCAGTACTTC.

V gene TRBV19 combines with J gene TRBJ1-5; a weak D match, TRBD1 (5 bases). Germline CDR1 is LNHDA and CDR2 is SQIVND (reference sequence). Trimming took off 5 bases at V and 5 bases at J, with 10 bases between the two ends. CDR3 length: 13 amino acids. The CDR3 nucleotides are TGTGCCAGTAGTGATCAGGGCTATCAGCCCCAGCATTTT. Its translation: CASSDQGYQPQHF.

This clonotype has a handful of counts. V and J are TRBV12-5 and TRBJ2-7; 8 positions agree with TRBD2. V was clipped by 6 bases and J by 5 bases; unmatched bases: 9. The CDR3 consists of 14 residues. The germline V gene encodes CDR1 LGHNT and CDR2 FRNRAP. The DNA of the CDR3 is TGTGCTAGTGGCCCCGGGACTAGGTTCCACGAGCAGTACTTC. This gives the protein CASGPGTRFHEQYF.

Many counts were recorded for this clonotype. The genes are TRBV5-1 and TRBJ2-7; D is perhaps TRBD1 (6 bases). Trimming cost V 3 bases and J 1 base, with 17 bases left between them. The germline V gene encodes CDR1 SGHRS and CDR2 YFSETQ. CDR3 size: 16 residues. The CDR3 coding sequence is TGCGCCAGCAGCTCAGGCCCAAGTAGGGGGTCCTACGAGCAGTACTTC. It translates to CASSSGPSRGSYEQYF. The whole variable domain, remainder taken from reference TRBV5-1 and TRBJ2-7, is KAGVTQTPRYLIKTRGQQVTLSCSPISGHRSVSWYQQTPGQGLQFLFEYFSETQRNKGNFPGRFSGRQFSNSRSEMNVSTLELGDSALYLCASSSGPSRGSYEQYFGPGTRLTVT.

There are many counts of this clonotype. The rearrangement uses TRBV6-1 and TRBJ2-7; no clear D. Germline V gene lookup returns CDR1 MNHNS and CDR2 SASEGT. Trimming cost V 3 bases and J 9 bases, with 15 bases left between them. CDR3 length: 13 residues. The CDR3 coding sequence is TGTGCCAGCAGTGAGACAAGCTCTCGGGCGCAGTACTTC. Residues: CASSETSSRAQYF.

This clonotype appeared a few times. The gene calls are TRBV7-2 and TRBJ1-1; the match to TRBD1 covers 7 bases. From germline, CDR1 is SGHTA and CDR2 FQGNSA. The CDR3 sequence is 15 residues long. Unmatched junction bases numbered 4, after V lost 3 bases and J lost 0 bases. The CDR3: CASSFSGTVNTEAFF. The DNA for the CDR3 is TGTGCCAGCAGCTTCTCCGGGACAGTGAACACTGAAGCTTTCTTT.